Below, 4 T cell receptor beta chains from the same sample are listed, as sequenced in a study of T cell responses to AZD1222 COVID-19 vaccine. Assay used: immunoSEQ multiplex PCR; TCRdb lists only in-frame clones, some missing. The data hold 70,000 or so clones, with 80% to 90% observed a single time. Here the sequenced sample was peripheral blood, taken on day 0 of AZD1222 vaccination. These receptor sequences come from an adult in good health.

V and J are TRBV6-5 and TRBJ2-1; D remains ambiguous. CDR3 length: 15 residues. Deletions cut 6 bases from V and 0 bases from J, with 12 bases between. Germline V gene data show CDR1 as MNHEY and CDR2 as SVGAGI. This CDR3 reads CASRPDISSYNEQFF. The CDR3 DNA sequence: TGTGCCAGCAGGCCAGACATCAGCTCCTACAATGAGCAGTTCTTC.

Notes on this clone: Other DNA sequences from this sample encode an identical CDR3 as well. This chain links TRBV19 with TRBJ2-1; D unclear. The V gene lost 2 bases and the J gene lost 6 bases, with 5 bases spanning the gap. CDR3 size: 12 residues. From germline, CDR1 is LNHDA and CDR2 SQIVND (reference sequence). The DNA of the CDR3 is TGTGCCAGTAGTATAAGATCCAATGAGCAGTTCTTC. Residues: CASSIRSNEQFF.

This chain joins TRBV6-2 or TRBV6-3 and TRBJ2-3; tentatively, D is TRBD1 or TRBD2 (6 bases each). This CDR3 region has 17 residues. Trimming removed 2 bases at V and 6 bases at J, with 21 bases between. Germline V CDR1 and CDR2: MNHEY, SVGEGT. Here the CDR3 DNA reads TGTGCCAGCAGTTACGCCCCACCGGGGGCCCAAGGGGATACGCAGTATTTT. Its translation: CASSYAPPGAQGDTQYF.

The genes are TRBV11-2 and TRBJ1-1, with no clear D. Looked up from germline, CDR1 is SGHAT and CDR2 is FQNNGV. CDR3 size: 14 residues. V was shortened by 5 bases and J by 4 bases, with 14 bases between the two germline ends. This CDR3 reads CASSPILMGTEAFF. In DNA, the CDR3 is TGTGCCAGCAGCCCTATCTTGATGGGCACTGAAGCTTTCTTT.